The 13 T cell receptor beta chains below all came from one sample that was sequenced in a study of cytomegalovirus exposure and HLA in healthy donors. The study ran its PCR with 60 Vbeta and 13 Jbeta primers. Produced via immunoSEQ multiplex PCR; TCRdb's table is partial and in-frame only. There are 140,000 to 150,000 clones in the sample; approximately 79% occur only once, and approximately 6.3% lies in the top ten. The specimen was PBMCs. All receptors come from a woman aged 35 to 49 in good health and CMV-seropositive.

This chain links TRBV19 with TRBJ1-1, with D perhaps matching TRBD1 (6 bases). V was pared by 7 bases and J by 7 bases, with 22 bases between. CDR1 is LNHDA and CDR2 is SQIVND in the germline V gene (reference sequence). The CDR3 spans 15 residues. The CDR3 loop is CASKKPSGTKGEAFF. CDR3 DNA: TGTGCCAGTAAGAAGCCGTCCGGGACAAAGGGTGAAGCTTTCTTT.

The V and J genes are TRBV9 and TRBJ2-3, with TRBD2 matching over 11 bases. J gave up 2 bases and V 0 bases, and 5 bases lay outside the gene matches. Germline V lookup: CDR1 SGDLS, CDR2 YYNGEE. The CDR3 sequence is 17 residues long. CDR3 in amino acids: CASSVVPSGGYTDTQYF. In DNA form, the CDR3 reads TGTGCCAGCAGCGTAGTCCCTAGCGGGGGGTACACAGATACGCAGTATTTT.

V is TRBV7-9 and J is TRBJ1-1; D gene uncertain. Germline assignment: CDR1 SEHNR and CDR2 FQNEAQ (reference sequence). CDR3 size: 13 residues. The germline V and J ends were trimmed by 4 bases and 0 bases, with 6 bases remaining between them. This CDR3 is CASSYTMNTEAFF. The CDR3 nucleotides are TGTGCCAGCAGCTACACTATGAACACTGAAGCTTTCTTT.

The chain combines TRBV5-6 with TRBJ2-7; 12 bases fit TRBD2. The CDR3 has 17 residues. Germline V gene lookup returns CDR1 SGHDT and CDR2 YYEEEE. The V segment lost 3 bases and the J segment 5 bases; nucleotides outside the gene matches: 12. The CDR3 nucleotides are TGTGCCAGCAGCTCCTTTTTCGGACTAGCGGGGTCCAACGAGCAGTACTTC. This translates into CASSSFFGLAGSNEQYF.

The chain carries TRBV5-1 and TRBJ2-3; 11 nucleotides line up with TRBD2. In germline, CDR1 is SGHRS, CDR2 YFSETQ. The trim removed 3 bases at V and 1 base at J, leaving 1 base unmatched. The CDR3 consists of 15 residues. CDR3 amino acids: CASSWGLAGTDTQYF. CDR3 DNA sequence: TGCGCCAGCAGCTGGGGACTAGCGGGCACAGATACGCAGTATTTT. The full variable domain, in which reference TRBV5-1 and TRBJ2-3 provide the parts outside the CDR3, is KAGVTQTPRYLIKTRGQQVTLSCSPISGHRSVSWYQQTPGQGLQFLFEYFSETQRNKGNFPGRFSGRQFSNSRSEMNVSTLELGDSALYLCASSWGLAGTDTQYFGPGTRLTVL.

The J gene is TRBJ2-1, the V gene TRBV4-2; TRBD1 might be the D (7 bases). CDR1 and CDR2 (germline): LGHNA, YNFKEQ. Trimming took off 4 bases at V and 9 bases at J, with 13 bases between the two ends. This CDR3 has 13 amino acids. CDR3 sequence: CASSPDRRGEQFF. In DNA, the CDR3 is TGTGCCAGCAGCCCGGACAGGCGGGGTGAGCAGTTCTTC.

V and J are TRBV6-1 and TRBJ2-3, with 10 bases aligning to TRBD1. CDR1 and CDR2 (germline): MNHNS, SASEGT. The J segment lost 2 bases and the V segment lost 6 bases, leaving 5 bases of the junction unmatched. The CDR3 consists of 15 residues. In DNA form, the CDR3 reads TGTGCCAGCAGGACGACAGGGGGCACCACAGATACGCAGTATTTT. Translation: CASRTTGGTTDTQYF.

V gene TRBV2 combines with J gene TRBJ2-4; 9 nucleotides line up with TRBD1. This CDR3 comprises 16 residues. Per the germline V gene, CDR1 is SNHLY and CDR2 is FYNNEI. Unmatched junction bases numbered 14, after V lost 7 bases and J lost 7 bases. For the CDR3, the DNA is TGTGCCAGCAAGGAGGGGGGACAGGGACTACGGAACATTCAGTACTTC. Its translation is CASKEGGQGLRNIQYF.

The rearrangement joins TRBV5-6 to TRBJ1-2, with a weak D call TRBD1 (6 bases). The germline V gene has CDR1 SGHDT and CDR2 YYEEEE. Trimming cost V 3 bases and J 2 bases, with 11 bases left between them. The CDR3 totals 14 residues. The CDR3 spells CASSSTGSNYGYTF. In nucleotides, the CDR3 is TGTGCCAGCAGCTCAACAGGGAGCAACTATGGCTACACCTTC.

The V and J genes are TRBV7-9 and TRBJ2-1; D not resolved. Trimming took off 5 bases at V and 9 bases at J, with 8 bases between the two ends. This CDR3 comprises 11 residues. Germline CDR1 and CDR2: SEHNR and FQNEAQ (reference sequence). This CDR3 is CASSTTGEQFF. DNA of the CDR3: TGTGCCAGCAGCACAACGGGTGAGCAGTTCTTC.

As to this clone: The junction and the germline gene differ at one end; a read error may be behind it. This chain's CDR3 is CSSSLAGTGNGYTF. CDR3 coding DNA: TGTTCCAGCAGCTTGGCCGGGACAGGGAATGGCTACACCTTC. The V and J genes are TRBV7-9 and TRBJ1-2; 9 bases agree with TRBD1. This CDR3 comprises 14 residues. The germline CDR1 and CDR2 sequences are SEHNR and FQNEAQ (reference sequence).

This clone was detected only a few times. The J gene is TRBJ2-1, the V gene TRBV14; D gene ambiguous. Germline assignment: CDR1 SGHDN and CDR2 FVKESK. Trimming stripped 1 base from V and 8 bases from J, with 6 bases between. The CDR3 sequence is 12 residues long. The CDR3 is CASSQGHYEQFF. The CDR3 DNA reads TGTGCCAGCAGCCAAGGTCATTATGAGCAGTTCTTC.

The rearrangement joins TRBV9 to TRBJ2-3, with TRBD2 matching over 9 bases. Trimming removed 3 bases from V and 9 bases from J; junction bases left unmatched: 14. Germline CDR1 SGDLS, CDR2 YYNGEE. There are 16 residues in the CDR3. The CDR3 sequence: CASSGTRGGGEYTQYF. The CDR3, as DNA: TGTGCCAGCAGCGGGACACGAGGCGGGGGGGAGTACACGCAGTATTTT.